A selection of T cell receptor beta chains follows, all from one sample in a study of blood T cells in healthy people across ages. From the 5' RACE reads, TCRdb called clonotypes with MiXCR, one entry per CDR3 protein. Among 790,000 or so distinct CDR3 sequences, around 50% were seen once, and the ten largest hold 15% to 20%. Sequenced sample: blood. The receptor set was obtained from a man at least 80 years old in good health. Both conserved end residues are part of each CDR3. The D gene is left open where the match is weak. Clone size appears in some rows only: once, few, many, or a class for an expanded clone.

D gene | J gene | clone size | V gene | CDR3 DNA | CDR3 protein
NA | TRBJ2-7 | NA | TRBV6-5 | TGTGCCAGCAGTTCCCCCGCGGCAGGGTCCTACGAGCAGTACTTC | CASSSPAAGSYEQYF
NA | TRBJ2-1 | few | TRBV6-1 | TGTGCCAGCAGGGCCCGGACAGGGACGGGAGGAAAGAGCTCCTACAATGAGCAGTTCTTC | CASRARTGTGGKSSYNEQFF
NA | TRBJ1-2 | NA | TRBV29-1 | TGCAGCGCTATGGGGGTCTTTTGGTCTTCCTACACCTTC | CSAMGVFWSSYTF
NA | TRBJ1-6 | NA | TRBV5-1 | TGCGCCAGCAGCTTGAACACCTTGAATTCACCCCTCCACTTT | CASSLNTLNSPLHF
NA | TRBJ2-5 | NA | TRBV20-1 | TGCAGTGCCCAGGGTAGACGGACCTCCCAAGAGACCCAGTACTTC | CSAQGRRTSQETQYF
NA | TRBJ2-1 | few | TRBV24-1 | TGTGCCACCAGTGAAAACTACAATGAGCAGTTCTTC | CATSENYNEQFF
TRBD1 | TRBJ1-6 | few | TRBV28 | TGTGCCAGCAGTCCCGGGACAGGGGCCTATAATTCACCCCTCCACTTT | CASSPGTGAYNSPLHF
TRBD2 | TRBJ2-1 | NA | TRBV20-1 | TGCAGTGCTAGAGATGCGACTAGCGGGAGCGATGAGCGGTTCTTC | CSARDATSGSDERFF
TRBD1 | TRBJ2-3 | NA | TRBV2 | TGTGCCAGCAGGGGGACAGGGGTGGATACGCAGTATTTT | CASRGTGVDTQYF
NA | TRBJ2-6 | NA | TRBV5-1 | TGCGCCAGCAGCTCTACAGTCTCTGGGGCCAACGTCCTGACTTTC | CASSSTVSGANVLTF
TRBD2 | TRBJ2-3 | NA | TRBV5-1 | TGCGCCAGCGGGTGGATTAGCGGGAGTTCGGATACGCAGTATTTT | CASGWISGSSDTQYF
NA | TRBJ2-7 | many | TRBV7-2 | TGTGCCAGCAGCTCCCTCTTAGTAGCGGTTTCCTACGAGCAGTACTTC | CASSSLLVAVSYEQYF
TRBD1 | TRBJ2-1 | NA | TRBV5-1 | TGCGCCAGCAGCTTGGTCATGACAGGGAGTGGCAATGAGCAGTTCTTC | CASSLVMTGSGNEQFF
NA | TRBJ2-3 | NA | TRBV5-1 | TGCGCCAACACCTTGGGGACGGGGGCAACAGATACGCAGTATTTT | CANTLGTGATDTQYF
NA | TRBJ2-2 | few | TRBV5-1 | TGCGCCAGCAGCCCAAGCACTTCCACCGGGGAGCTGTTTTTT | CASSPSTSTGELFF
NA | TRBJ1-5 | many | TRBV5-1 | TGCGCCAGCAGCTTGGCTGGGGCGGACAATCAGCCCCAGCATTTT | CASSLAGADNQPQHF
NA | TRBJ2-3 | NA | TRBV10-2 | TGCGCCAGCAGTCCGACAGCAGATACGCAGTATTTT | CASSPTADTQYF
NA | TRBJ2-5 | once | TRBV5-5 | TGTGCCAGCAGCTTGCTACAATTTGGAGAGACCCAGTACTTC | CASSLLQFGETQYF
NA | TRBJ1-1 | NA | TRBV5-1 | TGCGCCAGCAGCCCGTCCGGGACATCTAACACTGAAGCTTTCTTT | CASSPSGTSNTEAFF
TRBD2 | TRBJ2-7 | few | TRBV6-5 | TGTGCCAGCAGTTACTCGACTAGCGGGGTGAGCTCCTACGAGCAGTACTTC | CASSYSTSGVSSYEQYF
NA | TRBJ1-1 | few | TRBV20-1 | TGCAGTGCTAGTCTGGGACAGAACACTGAAGCTTTCTTT | CSASLGQNTEAFF
TRBD2 | TRBJ2-7 | NA | TRBV12-3/TRBV12-4 | TGTGCCAGCAGGGGGACTAGCGGGAAAGAGACCCGGTACTTC | CASRGTSGKETRYF
TRBD2 | TRBJ2-7 | NA | TRBV19 | TGTGCCAGTAGTCCCTTTGGAGCGGGGGCCGCCTACGAGCAGTACTTC | CASSPFGAGAAYEQYF
NA | TRBJ2-5 | NA | TRBV27 | TGTGCCAGCAGCCAAGCACAGCAAGAGACCCAGTACTTC | CASSQAQQETQYF
NA | TRBJ2-3 | NA | TRBV5-5 | TGTGCCAGCAGCACGGACGGAACTAGCACAGATACGCAGTATTTT | CASSTDGTSTDTQYF
NA | TRBJ2-7 | many | TRBV7-2 | TGTGCCAGCACCACATCCCCACTCTACGAGCAGTACTTC | CASTTSPLYEQYF
TRBD1 | TRBJ1-2 | NA | TRBV19 | TGTGCCAGTAGTGTCGGGACAGGGGGGCGCTACACCTTC | CASSVGTGGRYTF
TRBD2 | TRBJ2-1 | few | TRBV14 | TGTGCCAGCAGCCAGTTGGGGGGACTAGCGGGAGGGAGGCATGAGCAGTTCTTC | CASSQLGGLAGGRHEQFF
TRBD1 | TRBJ2-5 | many | TRBV7-2 | TGTGCCAGCAGCTTGGACAGGGGGACTGAGACCCAGTACTTC | CASSLDRGTETQYF
NA | TRBJ2-3 | few | TRBV27 | TGTGCCAGCAGTTTCAGGAAGGGGGCAGATACGCAGTATTTT | CASSFRKGADTQYF
TRBD2 | TRBJ2-7 | NA | TRBV20-1 | TGCAGTCTCCGACCGACTAGCGGGATGGGCGAGCAGTACTTC | CSLRPTSGMGEQYF
TRBD1 | TRBJ2-1 | many | TRBV9 | TGTGCCAGCAGCTTAGGGACAGGGCACAATGAGCAGTTCTTC | CASSLGTGHNEQFF
NA | TRBJ2-7 | NA | TRBV6-5 | TGTGCCAGCAGTTACGTGGGCGAGCAGTACTTC | CASSYVGEQYF
TRBD1 | TRBJ2-3 | once | TRBV5-1 | TGCGCCAGCAGCGTTGACAGGGGGCCAAGCACAGATACGCAGTATTTT | CASSVDRGPSTDTQYF
TRBD2 | TRBJ2-3 | few | TRBV29-1 | TGCAGCGAATTGACTAGCGGGGGCACAGATACGCAGTATTTT | CSELTSGGTDTQYF
TRBD2 | TRBJ2-5 | NA | TRBV29-1 | TGCAGCGTTACCGGGACTAGCGGGAGGACCTCCCTTAATGAGCAGTACTTC | CSVTGTSGRTSLNEQYF
NA | TRBJ2-1 | few | TRBV20-1 | TGCAGTGGGTGGAAGGACACCGAGCAGTTCTTC | CSGWKDTEQFF
NA | TRBJ1-1 | NA | TRBV11-3 | TGTGCCAGCAGCTTAGAGGACGCCAAAAGTGAACCTGAAGCTTTCTTT | CASSLEDAKSEPEAFF
NA | TRBJ2-3 | NA | TRBV12-3/TRBV12-4 | TGTGCCAGCACCAAAGGGGGGCGGTTCTGGGATACGCAGTATTTT | CASTKGGRFWDTQYF
TRBD1 | TRBJ2-4 | NA | TRBV5-1 | TGCGCCAGCAGCTCGACCTTGGGCCAGGGGGCTACCAAAAACATTCAGTACTTC | CASSSTLGQGATKNIQYF